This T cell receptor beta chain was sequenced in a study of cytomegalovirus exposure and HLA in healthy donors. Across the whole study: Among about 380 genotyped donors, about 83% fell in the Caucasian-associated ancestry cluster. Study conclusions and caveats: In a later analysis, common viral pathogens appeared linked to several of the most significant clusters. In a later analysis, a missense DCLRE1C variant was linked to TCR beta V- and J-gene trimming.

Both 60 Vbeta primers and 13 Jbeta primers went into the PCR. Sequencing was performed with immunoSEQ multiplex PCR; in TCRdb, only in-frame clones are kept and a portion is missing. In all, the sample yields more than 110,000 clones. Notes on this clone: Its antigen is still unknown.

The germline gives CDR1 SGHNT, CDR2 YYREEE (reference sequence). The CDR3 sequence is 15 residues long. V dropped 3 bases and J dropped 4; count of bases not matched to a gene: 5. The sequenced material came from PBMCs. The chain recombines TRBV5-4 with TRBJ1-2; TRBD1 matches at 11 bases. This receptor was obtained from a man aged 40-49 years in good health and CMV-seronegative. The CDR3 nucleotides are TGTGCCAGCAGCTCGGGACAGGGGGACCGCTATGGCTACACCTTC. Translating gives CASSSGQGDRYGYTF.